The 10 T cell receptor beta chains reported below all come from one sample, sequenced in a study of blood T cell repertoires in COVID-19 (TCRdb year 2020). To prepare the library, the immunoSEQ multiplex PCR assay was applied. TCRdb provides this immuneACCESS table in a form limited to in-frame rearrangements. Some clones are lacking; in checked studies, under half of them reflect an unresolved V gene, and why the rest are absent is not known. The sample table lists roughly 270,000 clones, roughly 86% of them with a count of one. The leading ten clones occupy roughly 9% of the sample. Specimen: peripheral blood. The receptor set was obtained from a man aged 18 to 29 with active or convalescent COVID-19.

CDR3: CASSMIIRDRRPLHF. CDR3 bases: TGTGCCAGTAGTATGATTATCCGGGACAGGCGACCCCTCCACTTT. V usage is TRBV19 and J usage is TRBJ1-6; 8 positions match TRBD1. CDR3 length: 15 residues. V gave up 3 bases and J gave up 12 bases; unmatched junction bases: 10. Germline assignment: CDR1 LNHDA and CDR2 SQIVND (reference sequence).

The CDR3 loop reads CASSFGDTQYF. Written as DNA, the CDR3 is TGTGCCAGCAGTTTCGGAGATACGCAGTATTTT. The rearrangement uses TRBV12-3 or TRBV12-4 and TRBJ2-3; the D is unclear. CDR3 length equals 11 residues. Trimming left V 3 bases short and J 5 bases short, with 3 bases between.

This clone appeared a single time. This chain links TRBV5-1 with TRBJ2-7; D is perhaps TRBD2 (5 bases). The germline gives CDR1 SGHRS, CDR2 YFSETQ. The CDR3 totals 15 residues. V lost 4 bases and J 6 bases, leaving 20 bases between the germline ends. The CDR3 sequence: CASSPIDDPGGEQYF. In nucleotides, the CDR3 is TGCGCCAGCAGCCCCATCGATGACCCAGGAGGCGAGCAGTACTTC.

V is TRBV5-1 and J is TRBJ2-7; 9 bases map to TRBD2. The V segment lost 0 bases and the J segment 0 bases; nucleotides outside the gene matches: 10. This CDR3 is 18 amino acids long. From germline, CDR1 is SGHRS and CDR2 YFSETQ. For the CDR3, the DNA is TGCGCCAGCAGCTTGGAAGGTAGCGGGGGCCCCAGCTCCTACGAGCAGTACTTC. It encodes CASSLEGSGGPSSYEQYF.

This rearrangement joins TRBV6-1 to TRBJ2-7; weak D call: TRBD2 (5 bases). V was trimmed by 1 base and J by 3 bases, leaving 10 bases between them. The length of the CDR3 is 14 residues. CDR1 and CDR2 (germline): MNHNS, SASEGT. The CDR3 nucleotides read TGTGCCAGCAGTGAAGGGATCGGAGGCTACGAGCAGTACTTC. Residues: CASSEGIGGYEQYF.

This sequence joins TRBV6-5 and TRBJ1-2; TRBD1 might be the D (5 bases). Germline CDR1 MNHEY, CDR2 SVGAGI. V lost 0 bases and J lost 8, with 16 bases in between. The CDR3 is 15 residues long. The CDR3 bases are TGTGCCAGCAGTTACTCGAGGGGAGTAGCGGGAGGCTACACCTTC. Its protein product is CASSYSRGVAGGYTF.

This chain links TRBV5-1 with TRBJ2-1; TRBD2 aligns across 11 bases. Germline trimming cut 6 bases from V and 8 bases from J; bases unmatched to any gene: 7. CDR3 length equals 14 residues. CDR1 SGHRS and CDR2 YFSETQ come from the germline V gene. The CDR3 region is CASNSGGALDEQFF. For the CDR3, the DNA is TGCGCCAGCAATAGCGGGGGGGCCTTGGATGAGCAGTTCTTC. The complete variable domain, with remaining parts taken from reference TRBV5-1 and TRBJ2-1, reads KAGVTQTPRYLIKTRGQQVTLSCSPISGHRSVSWYQQTPGQGLQFLFEYFSETQRNKGNFPGRFSGRQFSNSRSEMNVSTLELGDSALYLCASNSGGALDEQFFGPGTRLTVL.

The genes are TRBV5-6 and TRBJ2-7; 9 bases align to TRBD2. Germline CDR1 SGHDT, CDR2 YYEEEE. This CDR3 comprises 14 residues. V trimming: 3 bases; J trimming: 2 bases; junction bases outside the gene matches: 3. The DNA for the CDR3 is TGTGCCAGCAGCTATGCGGGGGGGACCTACGAGCAGTACTTC. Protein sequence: CASSYAGGTYEQYF. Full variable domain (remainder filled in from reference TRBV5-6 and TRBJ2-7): DAGVTQSPTHLIKTRGQQVTLRCSPKSGHDTVSWYQQALGQGPQFIFQYYEEEERQRGNFPDRFSGHQFPNYSSELNVNALLLGDSALYLCASSYAGGTYEQYFGPGTRLTVT.

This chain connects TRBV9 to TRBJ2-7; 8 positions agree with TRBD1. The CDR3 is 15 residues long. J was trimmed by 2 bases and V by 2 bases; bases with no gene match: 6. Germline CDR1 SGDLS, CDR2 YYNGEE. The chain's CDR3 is CASSVSGQGPYEQYF. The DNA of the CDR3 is TGTGCCAGCAGCGTGTCCGGACAGGGTCCCTACGAGCAGTACTTC.

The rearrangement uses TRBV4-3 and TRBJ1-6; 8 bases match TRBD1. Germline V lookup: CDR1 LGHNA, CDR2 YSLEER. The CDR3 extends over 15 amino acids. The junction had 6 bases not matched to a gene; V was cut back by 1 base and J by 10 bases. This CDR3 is CASSQGTDRVSPLHF. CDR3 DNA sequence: TGCGCCAGCAGCCAAGGGACGGACAGGGTCTCACCCCTCCACTTT.